This TCR beta chain emerged from a study of T-cell reconstitution after alpha-beta-depleted transplantation in children. Unique molecular identifiers were incorporated when the TCRbeta library was constructed. TCRdb called the PCR reads again in MiXCR, with one record for every CDR3 protein. The sample has some 200,000 distinct CDR3 sequences, roughly a tenth seen once. This TCR came from a human donor who donated a stem cell graft to a child with acute lymphoblastic leukemia. Specimen: PBMCs from the stem cell graft donor, collected from the stem cell graft.

The CDR3: CATSADRGVYEQYF. CDR3 nucleotide sequence: TGTGCCACTTCCGCTGACAGGGGGGTATACGAGCAGTACTTC. This chain uses TRBV18 with TRBJ2-7, with 9 bases lining up with TRBD1. The germline gives CDR1 KGHSH, CDR2 LQKENI. The CDR3 is 14 amino acids. The junction had 11 bases not matched to a gene; V was cut back by 10 bases and J by 4 bases.